Below, one T cell receptor (beta chain) is given with its context. In germline, CDR1 is WSHSY, CDR2 SAAADI. V lost 3 bases and J lost 4, with 9 bases in between. The CDR3 has 13 residues. TCRdb keeps only in-frame clones here, not all; method: immunoSEQ multiplex PCR. Of around 120,000 clones in the sample, more than 85% were seen once. This specimen belongs to a study of PD-1 blockade in mismatch repair-deficient tumors. The sequenced sample was peripheral blood, obtained 44 weeks after starting pembrolizumab. The clonotype was recovered from an adult with mismatch repair-deficient cancer. V gene TRBV10-2 combines with J gene TRBJ2-5; D gene unclear. The CDR3 sequence: CASSDGSPETQYF. The CDR3 DNA reads as TGCGCCAGCAGTGATGGCTCCCCAGAGACCCAGTACTTC.